The clone carrying this T cell receptor beta chain was detected a few times. V was pared by 6 bases and J by 3 bases, with 17 bases between. CDR1 is SQVTM, CDR2 ANQGSEA, per germline. This CDR3 region has 15 residues. The sample belongs to a study of sequential checkpoint blockade in melanoma. About the study: Randomization was 1:1 between first-line nivolumab→ipilimumab and ipilimumab→nivolumab. Both treatment sequences were followed by maintenance nivolumab.

Sequencing used immunoSEQ multiplex PCR; TCRdb keeps in-frame clones, though not all of them. This sample has around 10,000 clones; more than 25% occur once, and the top ten carry 20% to 30%. Described treatment: randomized to nivolumab then ipilimumab (arm A) or the reverse (arm B). The receptor was isolated from a human donor with melanoma. The chain has TRBV29-1 and TRBJ1-4, with TRBD1 as a possible D gene (6 bases). The source was tumor tissue (inferred from file names), collected from a patient given nivolumab and ipilimumab in sequence. The CDR3 loop reads CSVGKTGTPNEKLFF. Here the CDR3 DNA reads TGCAGCGTAGGGAAAACAGGGACACCTAATGAAAAACTGTTTTTT.